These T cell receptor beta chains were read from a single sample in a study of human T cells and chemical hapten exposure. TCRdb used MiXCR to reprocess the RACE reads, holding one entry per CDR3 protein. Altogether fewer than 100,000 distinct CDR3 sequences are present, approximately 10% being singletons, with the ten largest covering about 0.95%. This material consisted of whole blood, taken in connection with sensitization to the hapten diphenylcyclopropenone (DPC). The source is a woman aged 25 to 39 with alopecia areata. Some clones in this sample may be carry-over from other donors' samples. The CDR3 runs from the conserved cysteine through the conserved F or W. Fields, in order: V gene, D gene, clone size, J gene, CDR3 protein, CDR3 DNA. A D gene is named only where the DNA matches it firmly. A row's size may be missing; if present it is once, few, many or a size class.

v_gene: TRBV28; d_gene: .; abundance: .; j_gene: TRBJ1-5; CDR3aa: CASSLYGRAGEPQHF; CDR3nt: TGTGCCAGCAGTTTATATGGCAGGGCGGGAGAGCCCCAGCATTTT
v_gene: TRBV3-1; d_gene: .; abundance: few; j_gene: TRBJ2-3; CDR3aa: CASSQDSRDASTDTQYF; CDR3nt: TGTGCCAGCAGCCAAGATTCGAGGGACGCTAGCACAGATACGCAGTATTTT
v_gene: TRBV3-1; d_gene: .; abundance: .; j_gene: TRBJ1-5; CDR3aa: CASSQGGWYGNQPQHF; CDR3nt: TGTGCCAGCAGCCAAGGAGGGTGGTACGGCAATCAGCCCCAGCATTTT
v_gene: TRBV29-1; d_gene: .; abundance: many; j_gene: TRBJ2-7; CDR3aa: CSVVEGSEQYF; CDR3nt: TGCAGCGTTGTGGAGGGCAGCGAGCAGTACTTC
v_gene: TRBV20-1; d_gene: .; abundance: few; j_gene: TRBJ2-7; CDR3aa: CSAREGFHEQYF; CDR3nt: TGCAGTGCTAGAGAAGGTTTTCACGAGCAGTACTTC
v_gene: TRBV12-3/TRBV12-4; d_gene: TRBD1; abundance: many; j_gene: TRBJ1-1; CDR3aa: CASSRQGHTEAFF; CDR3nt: TGTGCCAGCAGTAGACAGGGTCACACTGAAGCTTTCTTT
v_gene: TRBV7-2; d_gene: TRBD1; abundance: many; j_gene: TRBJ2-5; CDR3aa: CASSDRGPQETQYF; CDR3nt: TGTGCCAGCAGCGACAGGGGGCCGCAAGAGACCCAGTACTTC
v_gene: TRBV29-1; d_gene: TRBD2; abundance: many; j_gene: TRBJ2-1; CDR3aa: CSVPTSADYNEQFF; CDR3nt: TGCAGCGTCCCGACTAGCGCGGACTACAATGAGCAGTTCTTC
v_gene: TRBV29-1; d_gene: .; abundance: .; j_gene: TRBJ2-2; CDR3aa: CSVEEGRMAGELFF; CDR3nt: TGCAGCGTTGAAGAGGGGAGGATGGCCGGGGAGCTGTTTTTT
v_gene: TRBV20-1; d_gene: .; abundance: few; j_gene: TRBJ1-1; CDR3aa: CSAMVGGGNTEAFF; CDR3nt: TGCAGTGCTATGGTCGGAGGGGGAAACACTGAAGCTTTCTTT
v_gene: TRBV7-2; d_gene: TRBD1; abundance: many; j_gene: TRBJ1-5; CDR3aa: CASSSTGVWQPQHF; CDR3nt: TGTGCCAGCAGCTCTACAGGGGTATGGCAGCCCCAGCATTTT
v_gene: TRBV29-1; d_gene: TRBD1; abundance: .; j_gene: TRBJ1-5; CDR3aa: CSVADRGQPQHF; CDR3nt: TGCAGCGTAGCGGACAGGGGGCAGCCCCAGCATTTT
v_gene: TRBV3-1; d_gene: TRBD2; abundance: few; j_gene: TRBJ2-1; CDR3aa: CASSQDLLAGVSYNEQFF; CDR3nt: TGTGCCAGCAGCCAAGATCTCTTAGCGGGGGTGTCCTACAATGAGCAGTTCTTC
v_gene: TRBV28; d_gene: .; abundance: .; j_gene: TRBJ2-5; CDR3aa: CASTGSETQYF; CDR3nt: TGTGCCAGCACGGGGTCGGAGACCCAGTACTTC
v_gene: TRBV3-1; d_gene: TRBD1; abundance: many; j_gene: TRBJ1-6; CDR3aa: CASSQSDRVASPLHF; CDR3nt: TGTGCCAGCAGCCAATCCGACAGGGTGGCTTCACCCCTCCACTTT
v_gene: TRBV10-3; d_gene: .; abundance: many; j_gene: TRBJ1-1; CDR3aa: CATTQGNTEAFF; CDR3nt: TGTGCCACCACACAGGGGAACACTGAAGCTTTCTTT
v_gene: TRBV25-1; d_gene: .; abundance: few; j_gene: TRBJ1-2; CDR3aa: CASSPRENYGYTF; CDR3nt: TGTGCCAGCAGCCCGAGGGAGAACTATGGCTACACCTTC
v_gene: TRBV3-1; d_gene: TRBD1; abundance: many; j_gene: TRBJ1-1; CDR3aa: CASSPGTGNHKTNTEAFF; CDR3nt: TGTGCCAGCAGCCCCGGGACAGGTAACCATAAAACGAACACTGAAGCTTTCTTT
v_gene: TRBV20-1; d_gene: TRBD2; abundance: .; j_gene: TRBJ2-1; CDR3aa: CSAFSGRADNEQFF; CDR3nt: TGCAGTGCTTTTAGCGGGAGGGCGGACAATGAGCAGTTCTTC
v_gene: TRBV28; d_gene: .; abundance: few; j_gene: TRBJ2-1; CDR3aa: CASSPGRTNEQFF; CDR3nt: TGTGCCAGCAGTCCCGGACGGACAAATGAGCAGTTCTTC
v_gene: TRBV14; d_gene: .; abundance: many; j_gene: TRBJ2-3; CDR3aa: CASSLGQRTDTQYF; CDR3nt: TGTGCCAGCAGCCTAGGACAGCGCACAGATACGCAGTATTTT
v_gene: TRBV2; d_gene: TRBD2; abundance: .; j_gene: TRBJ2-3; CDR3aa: CASRVGRGLAGPGDTQYF; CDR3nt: TGTGCCAGCAGGGTCGGGAGGGGACTAGCGGGTCCCGGGGATACGCAGTATTTT
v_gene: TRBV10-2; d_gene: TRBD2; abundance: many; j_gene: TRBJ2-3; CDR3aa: CATRSGGDTDTQYF; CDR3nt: TGCGCCACCCGGAGCGGGGGTGATACAGATACGCAGTATTTT
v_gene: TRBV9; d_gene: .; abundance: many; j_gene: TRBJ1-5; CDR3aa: CASNAHRDGNYSNQPQHF; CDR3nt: TGTGCCAGCAATGCCCACCGGGACGGGAATTATAGCAATCAGCCCCAGCATTTT
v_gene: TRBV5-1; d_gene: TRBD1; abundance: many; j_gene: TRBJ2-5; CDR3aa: CASSSTGGGETQYF; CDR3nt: TGCGCCAGCAGCTCGACAGGGGGCGGTGAGACCCAGTACTTC
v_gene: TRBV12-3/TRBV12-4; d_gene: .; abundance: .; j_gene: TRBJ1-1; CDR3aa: CASSSGTDNTEALF; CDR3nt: TGTGCCAGCAGTTCCGGGACCGATAACACTGAAGCTCTCTTT
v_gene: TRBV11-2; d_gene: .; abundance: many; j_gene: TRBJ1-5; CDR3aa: CASSLERDQPQHF; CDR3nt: TGTGCCAGCAGCTTGGAGAGGGATCAGCCCCAGCATTTT